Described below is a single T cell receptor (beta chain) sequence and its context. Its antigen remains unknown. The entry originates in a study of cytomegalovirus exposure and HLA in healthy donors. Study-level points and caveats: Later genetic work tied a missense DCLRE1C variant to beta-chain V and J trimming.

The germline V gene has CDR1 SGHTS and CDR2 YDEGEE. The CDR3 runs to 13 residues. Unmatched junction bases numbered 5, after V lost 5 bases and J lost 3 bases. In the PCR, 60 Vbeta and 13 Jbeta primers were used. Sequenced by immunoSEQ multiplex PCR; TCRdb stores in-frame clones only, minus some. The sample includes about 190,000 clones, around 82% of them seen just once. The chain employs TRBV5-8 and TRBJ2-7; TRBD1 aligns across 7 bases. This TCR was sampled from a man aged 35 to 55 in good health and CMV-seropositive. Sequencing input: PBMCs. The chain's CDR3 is CASSKTGIYEQYF. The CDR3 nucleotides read TGTGCCAGCAGTAAGACAGGGATCTACGAGCAGTACTTC.